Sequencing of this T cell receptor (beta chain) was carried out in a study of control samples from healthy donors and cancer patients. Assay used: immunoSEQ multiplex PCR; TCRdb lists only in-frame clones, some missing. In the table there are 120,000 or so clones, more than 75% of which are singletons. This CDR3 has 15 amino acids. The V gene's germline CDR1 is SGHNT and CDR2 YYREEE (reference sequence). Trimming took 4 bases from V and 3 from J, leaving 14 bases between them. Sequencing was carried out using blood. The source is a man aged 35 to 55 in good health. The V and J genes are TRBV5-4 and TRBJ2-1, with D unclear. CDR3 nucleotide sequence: TGTGCCAGCAGCCCCCCCGTGGCTGTCTACAATGAGCAGTTCTTC. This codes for CASSPPVAVYNEQFF.